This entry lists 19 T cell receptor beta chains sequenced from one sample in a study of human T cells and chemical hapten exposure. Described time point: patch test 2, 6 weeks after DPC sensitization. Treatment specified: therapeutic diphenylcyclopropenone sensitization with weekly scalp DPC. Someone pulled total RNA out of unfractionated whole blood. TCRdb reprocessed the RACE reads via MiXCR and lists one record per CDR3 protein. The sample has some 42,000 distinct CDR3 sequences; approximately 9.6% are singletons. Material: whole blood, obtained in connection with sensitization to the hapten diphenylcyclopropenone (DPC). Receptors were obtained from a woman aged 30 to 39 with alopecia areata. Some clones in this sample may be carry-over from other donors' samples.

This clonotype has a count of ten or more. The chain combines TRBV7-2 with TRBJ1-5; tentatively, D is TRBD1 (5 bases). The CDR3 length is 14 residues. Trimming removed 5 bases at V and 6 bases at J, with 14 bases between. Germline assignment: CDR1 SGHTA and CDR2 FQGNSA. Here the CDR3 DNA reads TGTGCCAGCAGCCCGTGGGAGGGGACTCAGCCCCAGCATTTT. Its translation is CASSPWEGTQPQHF.

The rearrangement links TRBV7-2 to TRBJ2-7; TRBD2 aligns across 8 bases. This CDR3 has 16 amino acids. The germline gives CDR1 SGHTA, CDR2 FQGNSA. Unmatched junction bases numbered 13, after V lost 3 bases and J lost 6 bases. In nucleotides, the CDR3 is TGTGCCAGCAGCTTGCCAGCTAAGCGGGGACTAGGCGAGCAGTACTTC. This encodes CASSLPAKRGLGEQYF.

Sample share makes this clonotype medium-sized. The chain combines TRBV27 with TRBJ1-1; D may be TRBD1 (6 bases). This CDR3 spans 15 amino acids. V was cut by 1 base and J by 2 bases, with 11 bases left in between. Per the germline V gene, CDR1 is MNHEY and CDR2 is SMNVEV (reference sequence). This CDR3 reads CASSLFGGPNTEAFF. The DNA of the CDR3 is TGTGCCAGCAGTTTATTCGGGGGGCCCAACACTGAAGCTTTCTTT.

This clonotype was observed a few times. Written as DNA, the CDR3 is TGTGCCAGCACCGAAATTCTTAGGGCCAACGTCCTGACTTTC. This gives the protein CASTEILRANVLTF. This rearrangement joins TRBV7-2 to TRBJ2-6; D unresolved. The CDR3 spans 14 residues. The V gene's germline CDR1 is SGHTA and CDR2 FQGNSA. Trimming left V 7 bases short and J 5 bases short, with 12 bases between. The full variable domain, in which reference TRBV7-2 and TRBJ2-6 provide the parts outside the CDR3, is GAGVSQSPSNKVTEKGKDVELRCDPISGHTALYWYRQSLGQGLEFLIYFQGNSAPDKSGLPSDRFSAERTGGSVSTLTIQRTQQEDSAVYLCASTEILRANVLTFGAGSRLTVL.

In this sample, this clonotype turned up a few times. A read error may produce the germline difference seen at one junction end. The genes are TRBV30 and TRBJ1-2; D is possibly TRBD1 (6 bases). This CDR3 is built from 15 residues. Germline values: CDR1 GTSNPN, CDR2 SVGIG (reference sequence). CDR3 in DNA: TGTGCCTGGAGTTTTAGGACAGCAACTAACTGTGGCTACACCTTC. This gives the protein CAWSFRTATNCGYTF. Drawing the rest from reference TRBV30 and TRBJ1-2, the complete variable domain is SQTIHQWPATLVQPVGSPLSLECTVEGTSNPNLYWYRQAAGRGLQLLFYSVGIGQISSEVPQNLSASRPQDRQFILSSKKLLLSDSGFYLCAWSFRTATNCGYTFGSGTRLTVV.

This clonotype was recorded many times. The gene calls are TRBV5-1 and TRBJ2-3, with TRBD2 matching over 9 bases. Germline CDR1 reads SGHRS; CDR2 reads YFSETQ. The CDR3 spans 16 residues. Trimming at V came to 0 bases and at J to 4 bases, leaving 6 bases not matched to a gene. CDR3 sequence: CASSLARGGAADTQYF. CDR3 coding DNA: TGCGCCAGCAGCTTGGCCCGCGGGGGGGCCGCAGATACGCAGTATTTT.

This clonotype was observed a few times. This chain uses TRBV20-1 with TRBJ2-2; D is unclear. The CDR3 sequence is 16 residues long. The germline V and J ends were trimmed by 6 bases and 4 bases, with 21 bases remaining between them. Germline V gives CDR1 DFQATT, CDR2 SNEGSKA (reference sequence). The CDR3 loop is CSARSRARTATGELFF. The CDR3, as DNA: TGCAGTGCCCGTTCAAGGGCCCGCACGGCCACCGGGGAGCTGTTTTTT.

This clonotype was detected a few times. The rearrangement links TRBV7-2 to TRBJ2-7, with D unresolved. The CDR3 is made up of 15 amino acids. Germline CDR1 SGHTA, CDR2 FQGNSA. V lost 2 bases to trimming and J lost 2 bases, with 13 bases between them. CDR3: CASSLSAEWTYEQYF. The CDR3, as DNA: TGTGCCAGCAGCTTATCGGCTGAATGGACCTACGAGCAGTACTTC.

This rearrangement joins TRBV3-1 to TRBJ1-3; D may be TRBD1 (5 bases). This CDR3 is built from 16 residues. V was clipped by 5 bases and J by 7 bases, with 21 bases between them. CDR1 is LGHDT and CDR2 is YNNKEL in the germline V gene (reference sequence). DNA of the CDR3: TGTGCCAGCAGCGCTCCGGCAGGGTCTGTTAAGAACACCATATATTTT. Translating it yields CASSAPAGSVKNTIYF. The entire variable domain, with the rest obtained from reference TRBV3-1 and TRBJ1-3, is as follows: DTAVSQTPKYLVTQMGNDKSIKCEQNLGHDTMYWYKQDSKKFLKIMFSYNNKELIINETVPNRFSPKSPDKAHLNLHINSLELGDSAVYFCASSAPAGSVKNTIYFGEGSWLTVV.

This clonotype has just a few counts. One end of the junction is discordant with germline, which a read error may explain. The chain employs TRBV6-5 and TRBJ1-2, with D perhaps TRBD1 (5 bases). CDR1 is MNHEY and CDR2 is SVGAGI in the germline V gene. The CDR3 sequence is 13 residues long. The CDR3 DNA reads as TGTGCCATCAGTTACGCGGGGGGCTATGGCTACACCTTC. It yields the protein CAISYAGGYGYTF.

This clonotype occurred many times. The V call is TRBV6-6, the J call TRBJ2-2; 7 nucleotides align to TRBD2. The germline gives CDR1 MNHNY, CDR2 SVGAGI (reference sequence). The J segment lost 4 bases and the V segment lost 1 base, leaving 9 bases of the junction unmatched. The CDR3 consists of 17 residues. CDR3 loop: CASSYFVGSSGTGELFF. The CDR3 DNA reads TGTGCCAGCAGTTACTTCGTCGGATCTAGCGGCACCGGGGAGCTGTTTTTT.

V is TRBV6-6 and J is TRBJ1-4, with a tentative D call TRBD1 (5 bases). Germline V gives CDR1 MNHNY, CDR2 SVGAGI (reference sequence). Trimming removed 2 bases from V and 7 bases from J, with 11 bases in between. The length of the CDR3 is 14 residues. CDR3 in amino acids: CASSYAGPTEKLFF. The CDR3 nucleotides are TGTGCCAGCAGTTACGCGGGACCGACTGAAAAACTGTTTTTT.

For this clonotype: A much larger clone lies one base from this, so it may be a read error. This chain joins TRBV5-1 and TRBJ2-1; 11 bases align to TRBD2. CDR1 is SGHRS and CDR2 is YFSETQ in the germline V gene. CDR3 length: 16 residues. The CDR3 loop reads CVSSRPTSGGHNEQFF. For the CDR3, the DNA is TGCGTCAGCAGCCGTCCTACTAGCGGGGGCCACAATGAGCAGTTCTTC.

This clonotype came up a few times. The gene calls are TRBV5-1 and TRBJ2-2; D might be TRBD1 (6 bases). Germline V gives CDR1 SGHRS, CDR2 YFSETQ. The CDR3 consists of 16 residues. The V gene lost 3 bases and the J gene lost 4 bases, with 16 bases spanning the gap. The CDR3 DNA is TGCGCCAGCAGCTCAGGGGACCGAGACCGCACCGGGGAGCTGTTTTTT. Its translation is CASSSGDRDRTGELFF. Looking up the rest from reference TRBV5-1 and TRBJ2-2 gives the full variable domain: KAGVTQTPRYLIKTRGQQVTLSCSPISGHRSVSWYQQTPGQGLQFLFEYFSETQRNKGNFPGRFSGRQFSNSRSEMNVSTLELGDSALYLCASSSGDRDRTGELFFGEGSRLTVL.

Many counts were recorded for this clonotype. CDR3 region: CASSYATVYGYTF. DNA for the CDR3: TGTGCCAGCAGTTACGCGACAGTCTATGGCTACACCTTC. The chain recombines TRBV6-2 or TRBV6-3 with TRBJ1-2, with a weak D call TRBD1 (5 bases). The V gene lost 2 bases and the J gene lost 4 bases, with 8 bases spanning the gap. Germline V gene lookup returns CDR1 MNHEY and CDR2 SVGEGT. The CDR3 is 13 residues long.

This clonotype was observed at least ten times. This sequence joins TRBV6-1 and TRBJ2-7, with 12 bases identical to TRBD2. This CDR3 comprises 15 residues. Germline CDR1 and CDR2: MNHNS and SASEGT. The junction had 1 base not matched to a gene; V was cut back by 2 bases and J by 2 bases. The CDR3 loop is CASSERLAGAYEQYF. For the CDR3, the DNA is TGTGCCAGCAGTGAACGACTAGCGGGGGCCTACGAGCAGTACTTC.

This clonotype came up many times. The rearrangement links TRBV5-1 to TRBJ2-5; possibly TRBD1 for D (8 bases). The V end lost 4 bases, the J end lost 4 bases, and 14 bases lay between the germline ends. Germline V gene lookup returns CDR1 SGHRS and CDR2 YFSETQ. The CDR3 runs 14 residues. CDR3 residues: CASSLDREGETQYF. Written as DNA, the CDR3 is TGCGCCAGCAGCCTGGACAGGGAGGGAGAGACCCAGTACTTC.

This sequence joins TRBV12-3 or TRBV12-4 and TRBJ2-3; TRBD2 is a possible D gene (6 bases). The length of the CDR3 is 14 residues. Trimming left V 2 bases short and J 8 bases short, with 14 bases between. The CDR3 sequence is CASSLMAGPSTQYF. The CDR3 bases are TGTGCCAGCAGTTTAATGGCGGGGCCTAGTACGCAGTATTTT.

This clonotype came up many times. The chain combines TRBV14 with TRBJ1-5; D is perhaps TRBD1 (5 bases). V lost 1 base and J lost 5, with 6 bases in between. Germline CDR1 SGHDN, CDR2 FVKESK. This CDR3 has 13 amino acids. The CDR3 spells CASSQGRDQPQHF. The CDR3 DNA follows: TGTGCCAGCAGCCAAGGCAGGGATCAGCCCCAGCATTTT.